The clone carrying this T cell receptor beta chain was counted a few times. What it binds is unknown. Newly diagnosed patients aged 18 to 65 had hyperthyroidism of under 2 months' duration. Thyroid ultrasound, orbital computed tomography, clinical symptoms, and serum thyroxine and TRAb underpinned diagnoses. The TCR beta CDR3 regions underwent amplification using RNA transcripts as the source. HTBI primers were employed in a first-round RT-PCR of the TCR CDR3. TCRdb passed the multiplex PCR reads through MiXCR, listing each CDR3 protein once. This table has roughly 380,000 distinct CDR3 sequences, approximately 13% appearing once. This specimen comes from a study of T cells in Graves' hyperthyroidism and ophthalmopathy. The wider study: Before any treatment, at initial diagnosis, peripheral blood was collected.

Study-wide findings and caveats: Ophthalmopathy was distinguished from stable hyperthyroidism by 13 V-J signatures.

The sequence was obtained from a woman aged 55-75 years with Graves' hyperthyroidism. Sequences were obtained from blood.

The CDR3 DNA sequence: TGTGCCAGCTCACCACCCGAAACTAGCGGGAGGGCCGCCCGCAATGAGCAGTTCTTC. This translates into CASSPPETSGRAARNEQFF. This chain connects TRBV18 to TRBJ2-1, with 13 bases fitting TRBD2. CDR3 length: 19 residues. The germline V gene has CDR1 KGHSH and CDR2 LQKENI. The junction had 11 bases not matched to a gene; V was cut back by 0 bases and J by 6 bases.